This T cell receptor (beta chain) was retrieved from a study of graft-versus-host responses after intestinal transplantation. Study-wide context: Multivisceral, liver-intestinal, or isolated intestinal grafts went to recipients. Induction using anti-thymocyte globulin, followed by tacrolimus and steroids for two to three years, was given to all recipients. Study-level findings and limits: Early post-transplant HvG declines tracked with peak circulating GvH clone levels. Marrow from the recipient contained GvH clones, some of which had appeared first in ileum or blood.

With respect to this clone: Its antigen remains unknown.

The CDR3 extends over 15 amino acids. Germline loops: CDR1 SGHTA, CDR2 FQGTGA. Unmatched junction bases numbered 5, after V lost 4 bases and J lost 7 bases. Measured with immunoSEQ multiplex PCR; TCRdb has only the in-frame clones, and not every one. Here the sample spans 70,000 to 95,000 clones, 75% to 90% being singletons. The sequence derives from a human donor who received an intestinal transplant. The source was unstimulated CD4+ T cells sorted from spleen or lymph node cells, collected before intestinal transplant. This sequence joins TRBV7-3 and TRBJ1-6; 9 bases agree with TRBD1. This CDR3 reads CASSWGQGLNSPLHF. CDR3 DNA sequence: TGTGCCAGCAGCTGGGGACAGGGACTCAATTCACCCCTCCACTTT.